Presented here are 25 T cell receptor beta chains from one specimen sequenced in a study of shared clonotypes between healthy human individuals (TCRdb year 2020). Receptor libraries were prepared by the immunoSEQ multiplex PCR assay. In TCRdb, the immuneACCESS table is reduced to in-frame sequences with V and J assigned. These tables do not hold every clone; where another copy was compared, an unresolved V gene accounts for under half, and the others remain unexplained. The sample table records over a million clones; 78% of these occur just once. Of the sample, roughly 0.65% is held by the ten largest clones. Sequenced input: memory CD4+ T cells from PBMCs. Sample cell subset or site, as interpreted from the label and publication: CD45RA-negative fraction. The receptors were sampled from a man aged 18 to 30 in good health. Some clones in this sample may be carry-over from other donors' samples.

The J gene is TRBJ2-7, the V gene TRBV7-3, with D hard to call. Germline V gene lookup returns CDR1 SGHTA and CDR2 FQGTGA. With 5 bases removed from V and 6 bases from J, the gap between germline ends came to 23 bases. The CDR3 has 16 residues. The DNA for the CDR3 is TGTGCCAGCAGCCCATTTCTCCGGGCCCAATTCGGCGAGCAGTACTTC. The encoded protein is CASSPFLRAQFGEQYF. Drawing the rest from reference TRBV7-3 and TRBJ2-7, the complete variable domain is GAGVSQTPSNKVTEKGKYVELRCDPISGHTALYWYRQSLGQGPEFLIYFQGTGAADDSGLPNDRFFAVRPEGSVSTLKIQRTERGDSAVYLCASSPFLRAQFGEQYFGPGTRLTVT.

The chain uses TRBV19 and TRBJ2-7; 9 bases align to TRBD1. This CDR3 contains 17 residues. Germline V lookup: CDR1 LNHDA, CDR2 SQIVND (reference sequence). J gave up 6 bases and V 9 bases, and 21 bases lay outside the gene matches. The CDR3 region is CASRPGQGTGSRGEQYF. In DNA form, the CDR3 reads TGTGCCAGCCGGCCGGGACAGGGTACCGGATCCCGGGGCGAGCAGTACTTC. Together with reference TRBV19 and TRBJ2-7, the CDR3 gives the full variable domain: DGGITQSPKYLFRKEGQNVTLSCEQNLNHDAMYWYRQDPGQGLRLIYYSQIVNDFQKGDIAEGYSVSREKKESFPLTVTSAQKNPTAFYLCASRPGQGTGSRGEQYFGPGTRLTVT.

This chain uses TRBV1 with TRBJ2-7; no check of the table's D call, TRBD2, against the DNA was made. TRBV1 is flagged as a pseudogene. The CDR3 is made up of 15 amino acids. The CDR3 here is CTSSRRTFWLYEQYF. CDR3 DNA sequence: TGCACCAGCAGCCGACGGACTTTTTGGTTATACGAGCAGTACTTC.

The J gene is TRBJ2-7, the V gene TRBV7-2, with 7 bases matching TRBD2. Germline trimming cut 4 bases from V and 6 bases from J; bases unmatched to any gene: 6. The CDR3 is made up of 13 amino acids. Germline V gene lookup returns CDR1 SGHTA and CDR2 FQGNSA. The CDR3 protein is CASSSGLTGEQYF. For the CDR3, the DNA is TGTGCCAGCAGCTCGGGACTAACCGGCGAGCAGTACTTC.

The chain couples TRBV5-1 to TRBJ2-3, with TRBD2 as a possible D gene (6 bases). V shed 4 bases and J shed 4 bases, with 19 bases lying between them. CDR1 and CDR2 (germline): SGHRS, YFSETQ. CDR3 length: 16 amino acids. CDR3 sequence: CASSPSRGRAADTQYF. The CDR3, as DNA: TGCGCCAGCAGCCCCTCGCGGGGCAGGGCCGCAGATACGCAGTATTTT.

V usage is TRBV2 and J usage is TRBJ2-2; 10 bases are shared with TRBD2. J gave up 7 bases and V 11 bases, and 13 bases lay outside the gene matches. The CDR3 sequence is 15 residues long. Germline V gene lookup returns CDR1 SNHLY and CDR2 FYNNEI. The CDR3 loop is CACSLAGVSIGELFF. The CDR3 nucleotides read TGTGCCTGCTCGCTAGCGGGGGTGTCTATCGGGGAGCTGTTTTTT.

CDR3 in amino acids: CASSSGQVSGNTIYF. DNA of the CDR3: TGCGCCAGCAGCTCGGGACAGGTCTCTGGAAACACCATATATTTT. This rearrangement joins TRBV5-1 to TRBJ1-3, with 8 bases aligning to TRBD1. The J segment lost 0 bases and the V segment lost 3 bases, leaving 2 bases of the junction unmatched. CDR3 length equals 15 residues. Germline V gene sequence: CDR1 SGHRS, CDR2 YFSETQ.

CDR3 loop: CASKRDRALWEQYF. CDR3 nucleotide sequence: TGTGCCAGCAAACGGGACAGGGCCCTCTGGGAGCAGTACTTC. The chain joins TRBV2 to TRBJ2-7; 9 bases are shared with TRBD1. CDR3 length: 14 amino acids. Losses at the gene ends were 7 bases for V and 7 bases for J; bases not matched to a gene: 11. CDR1 is SNHLY and CDR2 is FYNNEI in the germline V gene.

The chain employs TRBV2 and TRBJ1-2; D uncertain. CDR3 length: 11 amino acids. The V gene lost 7 bases and the J gene lost 10 bases, with 13 bases spanning the gap. CDR1 SNHLY and CDR2 FYNNEI come from the germline V gene. The CDR3 loop is CASNARTFYTF. In nucleotides, the CDR3 is TGTGCCAGCAATGCCAGGACCTTCTACACCTTC.

V gene TRBV9 combines with J gene TRBJ1-3; no firm D call. V shed 3 bases and J shed 2 bases, with 9 bases lying between them. This CDR3 spans 14 amino acids. Germline CDR1 is SGDLS and CDR2 is YYNGEE. CDR3 protein: CASSAVGAGNTIYF. The CDR3 region has the DNA TGTGCCAGCAGCGCGGTCGGAGCTGGAAACACCATATATTTT.

Turning to this clone: Just one base apart from a much larger clone, this may be a read error. Other DNA sequences within the sample encode an identical CDR3. The chain combines TRBV5-1 with TRBJ2-6; D is undetermined. The length of the CDR3 is 14 residues. Germline assignment: CDR1 SGHRS and CDR2 YFSETQ. V lost 4 bases and J lost 0, with 5 bases in between. The CDR3 region has the DNA TGCGCCAGCAGCCCTTCCTCTGGGGCCAACGTCCTGACTTTC. Translation: CASSPSSGANVLTF.

The chain links TRBV5-6 to TRBJ2-7, with D perhaps matching TRBD1 or TRBD2 (5 bases each). Trimming pared 6 bases from V and 4 bases from J, leaving 17 bases between. In germline, CDR1 is SGHDT, CDR2 YYEEEE. This CDR3 is 14 amino acids long. CDR3 residues: CASTERGITYEQYF. In nucleotides, the CDR3 is TGTGCCAGCACCGAGAGGGGAATCACGTACGAGCAGTACTTC.

The rearrangement uses TRBV19 and TRBJ1-3; the D is unclear. V was cut by 6 bases and J by 1 base, with 10 bases left in between. Germline V gene lookup returns CDR1 LNHDA and CDR2 SQIVND (reference sequence). The CDR3 has 14 residues. Written as DNA, the CDR3 is TGTGCCAGTAGCTCTCTTGGGTCTGGAAACACCATATATTTT. The encoded protein is CASSSLGSGNTIYF.

This chain joins TRBV29-1 and TRBJ1-1; D gene uncertain. The CDR3 contains 12 residues. The germline V and J ends were trimmed by 2 bases and 5 bases, with 9 bases remaining between them. The V gene's germline CDR1 is SQVTM and CDR2 ANQGSEA. Here the CDR3 DNA reads TGCAGCGTTGAAAGGATGTGGACTGAAGCTTTCTTT. Its translation is CSVERMWTEAFF.

The chain couples TRBV2 to TRBJ1-2; D uncertain. Germline V gene lookup returns CDR1 SNHLY and CDR2 FYNNEI. CDR3 length: 15 residues. Trimming pared 2 bases from V and 2 bases from J, leaving 12 bases between. The CDR3 nucleotides are TGTGCCAGCAGTGAAAACGGCCTAATCAACTATGGCTACACCTTC. As protein: CASSENGLINYGYTF. Looking up the rest from reference TRBV2 and TRBJ1-2 gives the full variable domain: EPEVTQTPSHQVTQMGQEVILRCVPISNHLYFYWYRQILGQKVEFLVSFYNNEISEKSEIFDDQFSVERPDGSNFTLKIRSTKLEDSAMYFCASSENGLINYGYTFGSGTRLTVV.

The chain links TRBV28 to TRBJ2-2, with TRBD1 matching 7 bases. Trimming at V came to 3 bases and at J to 2 bases, leaving 9 bases not matched to a gene. CDR1 and CDR2 (germline): MDHEN, SYDVKM. The CDR3 has 17 amino acids. The CDR3 loop reads CASSFLGGRHNTGELFF. CDR3 DNA sequence: TGTGCCAGCAGTTTTCTAGGGGGCAGACACAACACCGGGGAGCTGTTTTTT.

The chain links TRBV6-6 to TRBJ1-2; D possibly corresponds to TRBD1 (6 bases). Trimming stripped 2 bases from V and 8 bases from J, with 15 bases between. The germline gives CDR1 MNHNY, CDR2 SVGAGI (reference sequence). The CDR3 consists of 14 residues. The CDR3: CASSYTGMGNGYTF. DNA for the CDR3: TGTGCCAGCAGTTACACAGGGATGGGGAACGGCTACACCTTC.

The table lists this clone with a count of one. This may stem from a read error, because a much larger clone lies one nucleotide away. Different DNA sequences within this sample yield the same CDR3. The CDR3 region is CASSFLNQPQHF. CDR3 coding DNA: TGTGCCAGCAGCTTTCTCAATCAGCCCCAGCATTTC. The rearrangement uses TRBV7-2 and TRBJ1-5, with D unresolved. Germline V gene data show CDR1 as SGHTA and CDR2 as FQGNSA. The CDR3 runs to 12 residues.

V is TRBV4-3 and J is TRBJ2-1; D not certain. V lost 1 base and J 4 bases, leaving 5 bases between the germline ends. The CDR3 length is 13 residues. Germline assignment: CDR1 LGHNA and CDR2 YSLEER. The CDR3 sequence: CASSQGDYNEQFF. In DNA form, the CDR3 reads TGCGCCAGCAGCCAAGGGGATTACAATGAGCAGTTCTTC.

Comments on this clone: The junction differs from germline at one of its ends, possibly a read error. The same CDR3 is also encoded by other DNA sequences in this sample. The V and J genes are TRBV6-6 and TRBJ1-2; D gene uncertain. Germline CDR1 reads MNHNY; CDR2 reads SVGAGI (reference sequence). The CDR3 length is 13 residues. In DNA form, the CDR3 reads TGTGCCAGCAGTTCAGACTCCGAGGAGGGCTATACCTTC. This codes for CASSSDSEEGYTF.

The chain couples TRBV11-2 to TRBJ1-1, with D possibly TRBD1 on 5 matching bases. The V gene's germline CDR1 is SGHAT and CDR2 FQNNGV. The CDR3 consists of 14 residues. V lost 4 bases, J lost 1 base, and 10 bases lay in between. This chain's CDR3 is CASSSVRGNTEAFF. For the CDR3, the DNA is TGTGCCAGCAGCTCCGTAAGGGGGAACACTGAAGCTTTCTTT. Variable domain in full (rest from reference TRBV11-2 and TRBJ1-1): EAGVAQSPRYKIIEKRQSVAFWCNPISGHATLYWYQQILGQGPKLLIQFQNNGVVDDSQLPKDRFSAERLKGVDSTLKIQPAKLEDSAVYLCASSSVRGNTEAFFGQGTRLTVV.

V usage is TRBV9 and J usage is TRBJ2-3, with TRBD2 matching over 10 bases. The junction had 4 bases not matched to a gene; V was cut back by 0 bases and J by 0 bases. Germline V lookup: CDR1 SGDLS, CDR2 YYNGEE. The CDR3 runs to 17 residues. CDR3 DNA sequence: TGTGCCAGCAGCGTAGCTAGCGGGAGCTCTAGCACAGATACGCAGTATTTT. Amino acid sequence: CASSVASGSSSTDTQYF. Complete variable domain (other parts from reference TRBV9 and TRBJ2-3): DSGVTQTPKHLITATGQRVTLRCSPRSGDLSVYWYQQSLDQGLQFLIQYYNGEERAKGNILERFSAQQFPDLHSELNLSSLELGDSALYFCASSVASGSSSTDTQYFGPGTRLTVL.

The gene calls are TRBV7-8 and TRBJ2-1; D gene unclear. Germline-derived CDR1 and CDR2 are SGHVS and FQNEAQ. This CDR3 is built from 16 residues. Trimming took off 3 bases at V and 5 bases at J, with 17 bases between the two ends. In nucleotides, the CDR3 is TGTGCCAGCAGCTTTCCTTTTAGCCCTACCAACAATGAGCAGTTCTTC. The encoded protein is CASSFPFSPTNNEQFF. The full variable domain, with the rest looked up from reference TRBV7-8 and TRBJ2-1, is GAGVSQSPRYKVAKRGQDVALRCDPISGHVSLFWYQQALGQGPEFLTYFQNEAQLDKSGLPSDRFFAERPEGSVSTLKIQRTQQEDSAVYLCASSFPFSPTNNEQFFGPGTRLTVL.

This clone was picked up many times. The V gene is TRBV28, the J gene TRBJ1-2, with 10 bases identical to TRBD1. V trimming: 5 bases; J trimming: 13 bases; junction bases outside the gene matches: 10. Germline V gene lookup returns CDR1 MDHEN and CDR2 SYDVKM. This CDR3 contains 13 residues. CDR3 DNA: TGTGCCAGCAGTCCGGGACAGGGGCCTCAATGCACCTTC. Translated: CASSPGQGPQCTF.

CDR3 in amino acids: CASSVAGGRNEQFF. Here the CDR3 DNA reads TGTGCCAGCAGTGTAGCGGGAGGGCGGAATGAGCAGTTCTTC. The chain joins TRBV6-1 to TRBJ2-1, with 11 bases matching TRBD2. The V segment lost 4 bases and the J segment 7 bases; nucleotides outside the gene matches: 3. The CDR3 has 14 residues. Germline CDR1 and CDR2: MNHNS and SASEGT.